This passage covers 32 T cell receptor beta chains from one sample sequenced in a study of T-cell memory formation after mild COVID-19. TCRdb re-called the 5' RACE reads through MiXCR, storing one row per CDR3 protein. The repertoire holds hundreds of thousands of distinct CDR3 sequences, with nearly 25% as singletons. Sequenced input: PBMCs or a T cell subset sorted from them (not recorded which). The receptor set was obtained from an adult woman who had mild COVID-19 (a few samples of this study predate the infection). Cell type and time point are not known.

The V gene is TRBV6-5, the J gene TRBJ2-4, with TRBD1 identical over 7 bases. The CDR3 contains 16 residues. Unmatched junction bases numbered 10, after V lost 6 bases and J lost 2 bases. CDR1 and CDR2 (germline): MNHEY, SVGAGI. The CDR3 sequence: CASRTDRVGTKNIQYF. CDR3 in DNA: TGTGCCAGCAGAACCGACAGGGTCGGGACCAAAAACATTCAGTACTTC.

This clonotype was detected a few times. V gene TRBV7-3 combines with J gene TRBJ2-7; weak D call: TRBD1 (6 bases). Germline lookup yields CDR1 SGHTA and CDR2 FQGTGA. Trimming stripped 5 bases from V and 4 bases from J, with 21 bases between. CDR3 length equals 16 residues. The CDR3 is CASSRGGGRKLYEQYF. CDR3 nucleotides: TGTGCCAGCAGCCGGGGTGGGGGCAGAAAGCTTTACGAGCAGTACTTC.

The chain employs TRBV14 and TRBJ2-1; 8 bases are a match to TRBD1. With 1 base clipped from V and 3 bases from J, the junction kept 5 bases outside the gene matches. Germline V gives CDR1 SGHDN, CDR2 FVKESK. The CDR3 is 16 amino acids. CDR3 sequence (DNA): TGTGCCAGCAGCCAAGTCAGGACAGGGCGCTACAATGAGCAGTTCTTC. Translation: CASSQVRTGRYNEQFF.

This clonotype was recorded a few times. CDR3 in amino acids: CSARRREYQETQYF. CDR3 DNA sequence: TGCAGTGCTAGGAGGCGGGAGTACCAAGAGACCCAGTACTTC. The rearrangement uses TRBV20-1 and TRBJ2-5; 7 nucleotides align to TRBD2. CDR3 size: 14 residues. Germline V CDR1 and CDR2: DFQATT, SNEGSKA (reference sequence). V dropped 3 bases and J dropped 0; count of bases not matched to a gene: 4.

This chain links TRBV12-3 or TRBV12-4 with TRBJ2-3, with D possibly TRBD2 on 7 matching bases. V was shortened by 6 bases and J by 1 base, with 17 bases between the two germline ends. The CDR3 spans 16 residues. Written as DNA, the CDR3 is TGTGCCAGCAGCCCTAGGGGGGGAGTCGGCACAGATACGCAGTATTTT. Its translation is CASSPRGGVGTDTQYF.

The chain has TRBV12-3 or TRBV12-4 and TRBJ2-6; D gene uncertain. The CDR3 covers 13 residues. V lost 6 bases and J 1 base, leaving 4 bases between the germline ends. The CDR3 DNA reads TGTGCCAGCAGAATTTCTGGGGCCAACGTCCTGACTTTC. It is translated as CASRISGANVLTF.

The chain couples TRBV15 to TRBJ2-1; D remains ambiguous. Trimming took off 5 bases at V and 4 bases at J, with 15 bases between the two ends. CDR1 LNHNV and CDR2 YYDKDF come from the germline V gene (reference sequence). The CDR3 has 15 amino acids. CDR3 loop: CATSGRPLLYNEQFF. CDR3 nucleotides: TGTGCCACCAGCGGCCGCCCCCTCTTATACAATGAGCAGTTCTTC.

The chain carries TRBV6-5 and TRBJ2-7, with D perhaps TRBD1 (6 bases). Trimming removed 0 bases at V and 5 bases at J, with 11 bases between. The V gene's germline CDR1 is MNHEY and CDR2 SVGAGI. The CDR3 is made up of 14 amino acids. CDR3 loop: CASSYSKGDNEQYF. CDR3 DNA sequence: TGTGCCAGCAGTTACTCGAAAGGGGACAACGAGCAGTACTTC.

The gene calls are TRBV4-3 and TRBJ2-1; D unclear. Germline lookup yields CDR1 LGHNA and CDR2 YSLEER. Trimming cost V 0 bases and J 7 bases, with 19 bases left between them. The CDR3 totals 17 residues. In DNA, the CDR3 is TGCGCCAGCAGCCAAGATGGGTCAGGTCGGGCCACGAATGAGCAGTTCTTC. This translates into CASSQDGSGRATNEQFF.

This clonotype was seen many times. The genes are TRBV12-3 or TRBV12-4 and TRBJ2-7; 10 nucleotides match TRBD1. This CDR3 comprises 12 residues. V lost 4 bases and J lost 7; bases outside the gene matches: 1. The CDR3 DNA reads TGTGCCAGCAGTTGGACAGGGGGGGAGCAGTACTTC. It is translated as CASSWTGGEQYF.

This rearrangement joins TRBV11-2 to TRBJ1-4, with no clear D. V dropped 5 bases and J dropped 6 bases, with 16 bases sitting between them. This CDR3 spans 15 amino acids. From germline, CDR1 is SGHAT and CDR2 FQNNGV. In DNA, the CDR3 is TGTGCCAGCAGCGGCCGGACTGCTTGGGATGAAAAACTGTTTTTT. Protein sequence: CASSGRTAWDEKLFF.

The rearrangement links TRBV6-2 or TRBV6-3 to TRBJ1-1; D call uncertain. Trimming pared 2 bases from V and 3 bases from J, leaving 10 bases between. Looked up from germline, CDR1 is MNHEY and CDR2 is SVGEGT. The CDR3 extends over 14 amino acids. CDR3 residues: CASSYVQRDTEAFF. DNA of the CDR3: TGTGCCAGCAGTTACGTTCAGAGGGACACTGAAGCTTTCTTT.

This chain joins TRBV30 and TRBJ2-1; D is possibly TRBD2 (6 bases). This CDR3 is built from 13 residues. Looked up from germline, CDR1 is GTSNPN and CDR2 is SVGIG (reference sequence). V was pared by 2 bases and J by 7 bases, with 12 bases between. The CDR3 here is CAWSRGSTNEQFF. The CDR3 coding sequence is TGTGCCTGGAGTCGGGGGAGTACGAATGAGCAGTTCTTC. The full variable domain, completed using reference TRBV30 and TRBJ2-1, is SQTIHQWPATLVQPVGSPLSLECTVEGTSNPNLYWYRQAAGRGLQLLFYSVGIGQISSEVPQNLSASRPQDRQFILSSKKLLLSDSGFYLCAWSRGSTNEQFFGPGTRLTVL.

This clonotype was observed a handful of times. The rearrangement uses TRBV9 and TRBJ2-3, with TRBD2 identical over 9 bases. V shed 3 bases, J shed 3 bases, and the junction held 11 bases outside the gene matches. The CDR3 loop spans 17 amino acids. CDR1 and CDR2 (germline): SGDLS, YYNGEE. This CDR3 reads CASSARASGMGTDTQYF. CDR3 coding DNA: TGTGCCAGCAGCGCCAGGGCTAGCGGGATGGGGACAGATACGCAGTATTTT.

This clonotype was picked up a small number of times. The chain recombines TRBV4-1 with TRBJ2-7; no clear D. The V gene's germline CDR1 is MGHRA and CDR2 YSYEKL. The CDR3 covers 14 residues. V lost 1 base, J lost 4 bases, and 11 bases lay in between. DNA of the CDR3: TGCGCCAGCAGCCAAGGAAAAGGCCTTTACGAGCAGTACTTC. It yields the protein CASSQGKGLYEQYF.

This clonotype showed up just a few times. This chain links TRBV19 with TRBJ2-7; maybe TRBD2 (6 bases). The CDR3 covers 16 residues. V lost 4 bases and J 3 bases, leaving 19 bases between the germline ends. Germline assignment: CDR1 LNHDA and CDR2 SQIVND (reference sequence). CDR3 bases: TGTGCCAGTAGTACCCTATGGGGGGACGTAATCTACGAGCAGTACTTC. It codes for CASSTLWGDVIYEQYF.

A few counts support this clonotype. V is TRBV7-9 and J is TRBJ2-5; D ambiguous. CDR3 length: 12 amino acids. From germline, CDR1 is SEHNR and CDR2 FQNEAQ (reference sequence). The V and J ends lost 1 base and 3 bases respectively, with 3 bases between them. The CDR3 here is CASSLEEETQYF. The CDR3 coding sequence is TGTGCCAGCAGCTTAGAAGAAGAGACCCAGTACTTC.

This clonotype came up many times. The chain links TRBV15 to TRBJ2-5; D might be TRBD1 (5 bases). This CDR3 is built from 12 residues. Germline V gene data show CDR1 as LNHNV and CDR2 as YYDKDF (reference sequence). The V end was cut by 6 bases, the J end by 2 bases, with 7 bases between. The CDR3 coding sequence is TGTGCCACCAGTAGGGGACAAGAGACCCAGTACTTC. Its protein product is CATSRGQETQYF.

The V and J genes are TRBV6-2 or TRBV6-3 and TRBJ2-7; possibly TRBD2 for D (5 bases). Germline lookup yields CDR1 MNHEY and CDR2 SVGEGT. V lost 4 bases, J lost 0 bases, and 13 bases lay in between. The CDR3 spans 15 residues. The CDR3 spells CASSSRTGNSYEQYF. CDR3 in DNA: TGTGCCAGCAGTTCAAGGACCGGGAACTCCTACGAGCAGTACTTC.

The chain couples TRBV2 to TRBJ1-4, with TRBD1 matching over 9 bases. Germline CDR1 and CDR2: SNHLY and FYNNEI. Trimming cost V 6 bases and J 3 bases; bases outside gene matches: 8. The CDR3 is made up of 16 amino acids. The CDR3 sequence is CASSGDREVSNEKLFF. The CDR3 DNA reads as TGTGCCAGCAGCGGGGACAGGGAGGTATCTAATGAAAAACTGTTTTTT.

V usage is TRBV5-5 and J usage is TRBJ2-1; 9 positions agree with TRBD2. Germline loops: CDR1 SGHKS, CDR2 YYEKEE (reference sequence). The CDR3 extends over 15 amino acids. Trimming removed 5 bases from V and 6 bases from J; junction bases left unmatched: 9. The CDR3 here is CASRFGAGGPNEQFF. As DNA, the CDR3 is TGTGCCAGCAGATTCGGTGCGGGGGGGCCCAATGAGCAGTTCTTC.

In DNA form, the CDR3 reads TGCAGCGCCAATACCAGGGCCGGAAACACCATATATTTT. Amino acids: CSANTRAGNTIYF. V and J are TRBV29-1 and TRBJ1-3; D may be TRBD1 (5 bases). V was trimmed by 7 bases and J by 4 bases, leaving 14 bases between them. The CDR3 length is 13 residues. CDR1 is SQVTM, CDR2 ANQGSEA, per germline.

The rearrangement uses TRBV5-1 and TRBJ2-2; 8 bases align to TRBD1. The V and J ends lost 4 bases and 0 bases, in that order; junction bases with no gene match: 5. The CDR3 consists of 16 residues. Looked up from germline, CDR1 is SGHRS and CDR2 is YFSETQ. The CDR3 DNA reads as TGCGCCAGCAGCAGGAGGGACAGGTCGAACACCGGGGAGCTGTTTTTT. The encoded protein is CASSRRDRSNTGELFF.

The chain is built from TRBV6-5 and TRBJ2-6; 9 bases fit TRBD1. Germline values: CDR1 MNHEY, CDR2 SVGAGI. J lost 2 bases, V lost 4 bases, and 6 bases had no gene match. This CDR3 has 17 residues. CDR3 sequence (DNA): TGTGCCAGCAGTTCCGGACAGGGGACGGCTGGGGCCAACGTCCTGACTTTC. This encodes CASSSGQGTAGANVLTF.

This chain joins TRBV30 and TRBJ1-2, with a possible D match to TRBD1 (6 bases). V shed 7 bases and J shed 2 bases, with 20 bases lying between them. Germline V gene sequence: CDR1 GTSNPN, CDR2 SVGIG (reference sequence). The CDR3 is 15 amino acids. CDR3 in amino acids: CAFGPLRGGNYGYTF. The CDR3 DNA reads TGTGCCTTTGGACCCCTCCGAGGGGGGAACTATGGCTACACCTTC.

This chain links TRBV20-1 with TRBJ2-7; 7 positions match TRBD1. CDR3 length equals 16 residues. Per the germline V gene, CDR1 is DFQATT and CDR2 is SNEGSKA (reference sequence). J was trimmed by 0 bases and V by 4 bases; bases with no gene match: 12. CDR3 nucleotides: TGCAGTGCTAACTCTTGGGGACAGCGGTTCTCCTACGAGCAGTACTTC. Translating gives CSANSWGQRFSYEQYF.

The chain couples TRBV7-3 to TRBJ2-7, with 10 bases aligning to TRBD2. There are 14 residues in the CDR3. Trimming cost V 5 bases and J 0 bases; bases outside gene matches: 1. Germline-derived CDR1 and CDR2 are SGHTA and FQGTGA. CDR3 protein: CASSPSGGSYEQYF. The CDR3 DNA sequence: TGTGCCAGCAGCCCTAGCGGGGGCTCCTACGAGCAGTACTTC.

This clonotype was observed a handful of times. V gene TRBV4-3 combines with J gene TRBJ2-2; D is ambiguous. Trimming took off 1 base at V and 6 bases at J, with 6 bases between the two ends. Germline V gene data show CDR1 as LGHNA and CDR2 as YSLEER. This CDR3 is 13 amino acids long. CDR3 sequence reads: CASSQVEAGELFF. DNA for the CDR3: TGCGCCAGCAGCCAAGTTGAGGCCGGGGAGCTGTTTTTT.

This clonotype appeared many times. The rearrangement joins TRBV12-3 or TRBV12-4 to TRBJ2-1, with 12 nucleotides matching TRBD2. Trimming took 6 bases from V and 9 from J; bases not matched to a gene: 9. The CDR3 is 15 amino acids. The CDR3 DNA reads TGTGCCAGCAGCCTGACTAGCGGGAGTTTTGGTGAGCAGTTCTTC. It encodes CASSLTSGSFGEQFF.

This rearrangement joins TRBV4-1 to TRBJ2-1; possible D gene TRBD1, 6 bases. V was shortened by 6 bases and J by 10 bases, with 16 bases between the two germline ends. Germline-derived CDR1 and CDR2 are MGHRA and YSYEKL. The CDR3 has 13 residues. CDR3 nucleotide sequence: TGCGCCAGCAGGTACCTCGGACAGAAGGAGCAGTTCTTC. Its protein is CASRYLGQKEQFF.

The V gene is TRBV7-8, the J gene TRBJ2-7; 10 nucleotides agree with TRBD1. V was clipped by 1 base and J by 3 bases; unmatched bases: 9. Germline-derived CDR1 and CDR2 are SGHVS and FQNEAQ. The CDR3 has 17 amino acids. The CDR3 here is CASSLGGGTGDIYEQYF. The CDR3 region has the DNA TGTGCCAGCAGCTTAGGGGGCGGGACAGGGGACATCTACGAGCAGTACTTC.

This clonotype appeared a few times. The V gene is TRBV7-9, the J gene TRBJ2-4; no clear D. V lost 1 base to trimming and J lost 9 bases, with 10 bases between them. The CDR3 consists of 13 residues. The germline V gene encodes CDR1 SEHNR and CDR2 FQNEAQ (reference sequence). CDR3 sequence reads: CASSLDTLGIQYF. The DNA of the CDR3 is TGTGCCAGCAGCTTAGACACCTTAGGCATTCAGTACTTC.